This TCR beta chain emerged from a study of blood T cells in healthy people across ages (dated by TCRdb to the mid-2010s). Study-level background: In model experiments, template switching captured roughly one uniquely barcoded TCR beta cDNA molecule for every two T cells. The study measured age-related changes in TCR beta repertoire diversity using deep sequencing normalized with unique cDNA molecular identifiers. Donors were grouped into four age groups: young (average approximately 16 years), middle-aged (approximately 41), aged (62) and long-lived (about 89). To avoid experimental bias, donors of different ages were spread randomly across the sequencing lanes. Two additional independent replicas of 1 million unique cDNA reads from the same blood draw were analyzed for two donors (one aged 18 to 29 and one aged 80 or older).

From a lookup of the germline V gene (reference sequence), CDR1 and CDR2 are DFQATT and SNEGSKA. Spanning cysteine to phenylalanine, the CDR3 consists of 13 amino acids. The only DNA kept is the CDR3, 39 bases in frame from the first base. V is trimmed back by 3 bases and J by 2 bases, and the junction contains 4 bases that no gene match accounts for. Concerning this clonotype itself: Its antigen has not been determined. Base qualities are not at hand, and no much larger clone is one base apart.

The paper as a whole reports these results and caveats: Because donor CMV infection status was unknown, age-related changes in expanded clonotypes were potentially confounded. Because profiling used bulk unsorted PBMCs, naive and antigen-experienced compartments could not be compared conclusively. Compared with the aged group, the long-lived group had more naive CD4+ T cells, fewer expanded clones and increased TCR diversity, a pattern suggesting age selection. The percentage of naive T cells measured by flow cytometry correlated strongly with observed TCR beta diversity. Observed TCR beta diversity per million T cells fell roughly linearly with age, and a significant reduction was already apparent by age around 40. Estimates of total diversity from one million sequenced T cells were regarded as lower bounds and underestimates.

Library creation used 5' RACE. Sequenced on an Illumina HiSeq 2500. A second roughly 7 to 11 cycle PCR used a sample-barcoded 5' primer and a J-beta primer mix. A unique molecular identifier was introduced onto each TCR beta cDNA molecule by a template-switch 5' adaptor carrying 12 random nucleotides. Each sample yielded at least 3 million CDR3-containing paired-end reads. First-strand cDNA was synthesized from all RNA with the Mint cDNA synthesis kit, primed by a TRBC-specific oligonucleotide. Following uracil-DNA glycosylase treatment, all cDNA underwent a first 18-cycle PCR with the universal primers M1SS and BC2_uni_R. Concerning the study's data processing: Normalization of each sample was performed by random selection of 1 million high-quality reads, each carrying a distinct molecular identifier. Reads sharing molecular identifiers were discarded rather than binned into consensus sequences. MiTCR, run with a Q25 quality threshold and the strictest error-elimination algorithm, handled CDR3 identification, clonotype clustering and error correction. A nonparametric unseen species model with Euler transformation was used to estimate a lower bound on total TCR beta diversity. The public reads were reprocessed in TCRdb via fastp at Q25 and MiXCR, keeping in-frame beta chains. One record per CDR3 amino acid sequence lists the most common genes and DNA. These V and J calls are TCRdb output, not the study's own analysis. The sample profile shows nearly 800,000 distinct CDR3 sequences; just over 55% of them were found once. The biggest ten clones account for roughly 25% of the sample.

Donors were 39 systemically healthy Caucasian individuals from Russia aged 6 to 90 years. Around 9.9 milliliters of peripheral blood were collected from each donor into EDTA-treated Vacutainer tubes. Ficoll-Paque density-gradient centrifugation was used to isolate PBMCs, with at least 7 million obtained per sample. Total RNA, at least 5.5 micrograms per sample, was extracted from PBMCs with Trizol reagent. Naive CD45RAhigh/CD27high T cell percentages were measured by flow cytometry on a PBMC aliquot from every donor. The sequence was obtained from a man between 40 and 49 years old in good health. The sequence is built from TRBV20-1 and TRBJ2-7; TRBD1 matches 7 bases in the middle. Sequencing used blood. The DNA reads as follows: TGCAGTGCTAGGGGGGACAGTACCTACGAGCAGTACTTC. Its translation is CSARGDSTYEQYF.